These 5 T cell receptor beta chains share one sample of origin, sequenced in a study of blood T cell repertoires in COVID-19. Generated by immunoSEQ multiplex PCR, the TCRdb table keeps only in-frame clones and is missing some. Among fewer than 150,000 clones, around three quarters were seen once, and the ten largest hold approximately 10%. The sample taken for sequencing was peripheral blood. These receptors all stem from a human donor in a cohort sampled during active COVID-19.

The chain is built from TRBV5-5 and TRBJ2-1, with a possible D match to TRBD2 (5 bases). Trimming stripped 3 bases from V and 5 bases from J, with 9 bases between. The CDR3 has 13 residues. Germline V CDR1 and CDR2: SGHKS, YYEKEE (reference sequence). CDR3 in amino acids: CASSWEQNNEQFF. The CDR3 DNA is TGTGCCAGCAGCTGGGAGCAGAACAATGAGCAGTTCTTC.

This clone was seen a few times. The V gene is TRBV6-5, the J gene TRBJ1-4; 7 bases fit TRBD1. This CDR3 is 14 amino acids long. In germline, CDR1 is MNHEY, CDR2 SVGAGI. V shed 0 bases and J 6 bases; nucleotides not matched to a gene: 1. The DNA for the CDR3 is TGTGCCAGCAGTTACTCACAGGGGTATGAAAAACTGTTTTTT. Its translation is CASSYSQGYEKLFF.

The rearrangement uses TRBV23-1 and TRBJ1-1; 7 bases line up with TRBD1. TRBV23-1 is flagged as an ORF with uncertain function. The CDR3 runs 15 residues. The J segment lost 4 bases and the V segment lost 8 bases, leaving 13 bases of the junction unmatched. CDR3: CASGTRDRVCTEAFF. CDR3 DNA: TGCGCCAGCGGAACTAGAGACAGGGTTTGCACTGAAGCTTTCTTT.

DNA for the CDR3: TGTGCCAGCTCCCCGGGACAATTTCCCTATGGCTACACCTTC. It encodes CASSPGQFPYGYTF. The rearrangement joins TRBV18 to TRBJ1-2; a possible D gene is TRBD1 (6 bases). CDR3 length: 14 residues. Trimming pared 6 bases from V and 4 bases from J, leaving 15 bases between. Germline V gene lookup returns CDR1 KGHSH and CDR2 LQKENI. Combining the CDR3 with reference TRBV18 and TRBJ1-2 gives the whole variable domain NAGVMQNPRHLVRRRGQEARLRCSPMKGHSHVYWYRQLPEEGLKFMVYLQKENIIDESGMPKERFSAEFPKEGPSILRIQQVVRGDSAAYFCASSPGQFPYGYTFGSGTRLTVV.

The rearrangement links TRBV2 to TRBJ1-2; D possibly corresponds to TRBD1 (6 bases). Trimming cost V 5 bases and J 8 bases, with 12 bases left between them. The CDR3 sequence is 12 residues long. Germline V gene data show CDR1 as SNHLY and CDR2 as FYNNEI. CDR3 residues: CASSMGGGGYTF. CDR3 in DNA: TGTGCCAGCAGTATGGGAGGGGGAGGCTACACCTTC.